This entry lists 18 T cell receptor beta chains sequenced from one sample in a study of T-cell reconstitution after alpha-beta-depleted transplantation in children. TCRbeta library construction was performed incorporating unique molecular identifiers. MiXCR was run by TCRdb on the PCR reads, yielding one entry per CDR3 protein. The sample records about 47,000 distinct CDR3 sequences, around 50% being singletons. The specimen comprised peripheral blood, sampled before TCRalphabeta/CD19-depleted stem cell transplant. The receptors originated from a boy under three years old with SCID, due to receive a stem cell transplant.

V and J are TRBV15 and TRBJ2-7; D possibly corresponds to TRBD1 (9 bases). The germline CDR1 and CDR2 sequences are LNHNV and YYDKDF (reference sequence). CDR3 size: 17 residues. V lost 0 bases to trimming and J lost 7 bases, with 22 bases between them. CDR3 sequence: CATSRDSGDRAMREQYF. Here the CDR3 DNA reads TGTGCCACCAGCAGAGATAGCGGGGACAGGGCGATGCGGGAGCAGTACTTC.

The chain carries TRBV7-9 and TRBJ2-3; no firm D call. The V end lost 7 bases, the J end lost 2 bases, and 1 base lay between the germline ends. Per germline, CDR1 SEHNR and CDR2 FQNEAQ (reference sequence). The CDR3 contains 10 residues. Here the CDR3 DNA reads TGTGCCAGCAACACAGATACGCAGTATTTT. Amino acids: CASNTDTQYF.

This chain uses TRBV7-8 with TRBJ2-7, with 7 bases lining up with TRBD1. Trimming took 5 bases from V and 3 from J; bases not matched to a gene: 4. Germline CDR1 is SGHVS and CDR2 is FQNEAQ. The CDR3 is 13 amino acids. The CDR3 sequence is CASSPGTVYEQYF. The CDR3 DNA follows: TGTGCCAGCAGCCCAGGGACAGTCTACGAGCAGTACTTC.

The chain couples TRBV11-2 to TRBJ2-7; 13 bases map to TRBD2. Germline V lookup: CDR1 SGHAT, CDR2 FQNNGV. With V trimmed by 5 bases and J by 0 bases, 10 bases remained unmatched. The CDR3 has 18 residues. This CDR3 reads CASSTLSGLAGPSYEQYF. CDR3 in DNA: TGTGCCAGCAGCACCTTATCGGGACTAGCGGGGCCCTCCTACGAGCAGTACTTC.

This clonotype was seen a few times. V usage is TRBV6-2 or TRBV6-3 and J usage is TRBJ1-1, with a tentative D call TRBD1 (5 bases). Germline V gene data show CDR1 as MNHEY and CDR2 as SVGEGT. The CDR3 is made up of 15 amino acids. V lost 6 bases and J 1 base, leaving 15 bases between the germline ends. The CDR3 region has the DNA TGTGCCAGCAGCCTCCGGCTAGGGGAGAACACTGAAGCTTTCTTT. It encodes CASSLRLGENTEAFF.

The chain is built from TRBV14 and TRBJ2-3; 7 positions match TRBD1. The V gene end was trimmed by 6 bases and the J gene end by 1 base; junction bases not matched to a gene: 10. The CDR3 is 16 amino acids. Germline V gene lookup returns CDR1 SGHDN and CDR2 FVKESK. In nucleotides, the CDR3 is TGTGCCAGCAGTCCTAGACAGGGATGGGGCACAGATACGCAGTATTTT. This translates into CASSPRQGWGTDTQYF.

This clonotype was seen just once. The chain has TRBV5-1 and TRBJ2-3, with D perhaps TRBD1 (7 bases). V dropped 3 bases and J dropped 2 bases, with 10 bases sitting between them. Germline CDR1 is SGHRS and CDR2 is YFSETQ. The CDR3 is 14 amino acids. CDR3 amino acids: CASSSRGDTDTQYF. DNA of the CDR3: TGCGCCAGCAGCTCCAGGGGGGACACAGATACGCAGTATTTT.

The rearrangement links TRBV20-1 to TRBJ1-1; D possibly corresponds to TRBD1 (5 bases). Trimming stripped 0 bases from V and 9 bases from J, with 8 bases between. Germline CDR1 and CDR2: DFQATT and SNEGSKA (reference sequence). CDR3 size: 11 residues. This CDR3 is CSARDAGKAFF. CDR3 nucleotide sequence: TGCAGTGCTAGAGATGCAGGGAAAGCTTTCTTT.

This clonotype was counted ten times or more. The rearrangement links TRBV6-5 to TRBJ2-7; D is perhaps TRBD1 (5 bases). This CDR3 has 11 amino acids. The ends were cut back, 6 bases at V and 4 bases at J, with 7 bases in the middle. Per the germline V gene, CDR1 is MNHEY and CDR2 is SVGAGI. Written as DNA, the CDR3 is TGTGCCAGCAGCTACAGGTACGAGCAGTACTTC. Its protein product is CASSYRYEQYF.

The J gene is TRBJ1-6, the V gene TRBV6-1; D unclear. Germline V gene sequence: CDR1 MNHNS, CDR2 SASEGT. V gave up 1 base and J gave up 11 bases, with 9 bases separating them. This CDR3 has 13 residues. CDR3 region: CASSEGAGTPLHF. The CDR3 nucleotides are TGTGCCAGCAGTGAAGGGGCCGGAACACCCCTCCACTTT.

The chain recombines TRBV28 with TRBJ2-1; D is unclear. Germline assignment: CDR1 MDHEN and CDR2 SYDVKM. The CDR3 loop spans 16 amino acids. Trimming cost V 5 bases and J 10 bases, with 24 bases left between them. CDR3 loop: CASSDAQDGLRWEQFF. The CDR3 DNA reads TGTGCCAGCAGTGATGCCCAGGACGGCCTTAGGTGGGAGCAGTTCTTC.

This chain uses TRBV6-1 with TRBJ2-3; 7 positions agree with TRBD1. The junction had 6 bases not matched to a gene; V was cut back by 0 bases and J by 6 bases. In germline, CDR1 is MNHNS, CDR2 SASEGT. The CDR3 consists of 15 residues. The CDR3 is CASSEASGQVDTQYF. Written as DNA, the CDR3 is TGTGCCAGCAGTGAAGCGTCAGGACAGGTCGATACGCAGTATTTT.

The chain couples TRBV5-6 to TRBJ1-6; D is possibly TRBD1 (6 bases). From germline, CDR1 is SGHDT and CDR2 YYEEEE. The CDR3 has 14 residues. V lost 4 bases and J lost 7, with 12 bases in between. This CDR3 is CASSREGGNSPLHF. The CDR3 DNA follows: TGTGCCAGCAGCCGCGAAGGGGGGAATTCACCCCTCCACTTT.

The chain couples TRBV7-9 to TRBJ1-2; D ambiguous. The CDR3 has 16 residues. CDR1 is SEHNR, CDR2 FQNEAQ, per germline (reference sequence). V lost 2 bases and J 0 bases, leaving 13 bases between the germline ends. Here the CDR3 DNA reads TGTGCCAGCAGCTTAAGGACTGGACGCGCTAACTATGGCTACACCTTC. Translation gives CASSLRTGRANYGYTF.

In its sample, this clonotype was seen a few times. V usage is TRBV6-1 and J usage is TRBJ1-2; D is perhaps TRBD1 (6 bases). The CDR3 contains 13 residues. Per germline, CDR1 MNHNS and CDR2 SASEGT. Trimming left V 6 bases short and J 6 bases short, with 14 bases between. This CDR3 is CASSSTGRDGYTF. The CDR3 region has the DNA TGTGCCAGCAGCTCCACAGGGAGGGATGGCTACACCTTC.

The sample holds many counts of this clonotype. The chain uses TRBV5-6 and TRBJ2-3, with 11 bases matching TRBD2. The CDR3 sequence is 16 residues long. V shed 4 bases and J 2 bases; nucleotides not matched to a gene: 6. Germline V gene sequence: CDR1 SGHDT, CDR2 YYEEEE. CDR3 region: CASSLASGGTTDTQYF. CDR3 bases: TGTGCCAGCAGCCTCGCTAGCGGGGGGACCACAGATACGCAGTATTTT.

This clonotype was detected only a few times. V and J are TRBV20-1 and TRBJ2-7, with D possibly being TRBD1 or TRBD2 (5 bases each). The CDR3 has 13 amino acids. V dropped 0 bases and J dropped 5 bases, with 11 bases sitting between them. Germline values: CDR1 DFQATT, CDR2 SNEGSKA (reference sequence). The CDR3 bases are TGCAGTGCTAGAGATCATGGGGGTCACGAGCAGTACTTC. Its translation: CSARDHGGHEQYF.

J is TRBJ1-3 and V is TRBV29-1; D is possibly TRBD1 (6 bases). The CDR3 spans 11 residues. CDR1 is SQVTM and CDR2 is ANQGSEA in the germline V gene. V lost 1 base, J lost 15 bases, and 13 bases lay in between. CDR3 sequence: CSVEGDGGTYF. For the CDR3, the DNA is TGCAGCGTTGAAGGAGACGGGGGCACATATTTT.